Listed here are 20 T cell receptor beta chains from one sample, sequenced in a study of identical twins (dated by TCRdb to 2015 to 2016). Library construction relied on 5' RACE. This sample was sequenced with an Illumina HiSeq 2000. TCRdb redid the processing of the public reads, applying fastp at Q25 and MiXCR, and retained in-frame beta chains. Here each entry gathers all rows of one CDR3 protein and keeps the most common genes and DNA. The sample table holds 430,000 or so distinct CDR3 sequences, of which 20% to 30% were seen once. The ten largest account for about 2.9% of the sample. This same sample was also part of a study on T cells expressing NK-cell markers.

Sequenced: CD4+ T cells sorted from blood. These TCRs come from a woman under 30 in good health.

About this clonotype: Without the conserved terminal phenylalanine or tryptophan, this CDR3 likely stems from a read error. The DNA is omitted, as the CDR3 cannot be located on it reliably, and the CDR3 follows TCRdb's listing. The CDR3 is CASTLVEGGPSSL. J is TRBJ2-1 and V is TRBV5-1; TRBD2, as called in the table, went unchecked against the DNA. The CDR3 extends over 13 residues, inclusive of both ends. From germline, CDR1 is SGHRS and CDR2 YFSETQ.

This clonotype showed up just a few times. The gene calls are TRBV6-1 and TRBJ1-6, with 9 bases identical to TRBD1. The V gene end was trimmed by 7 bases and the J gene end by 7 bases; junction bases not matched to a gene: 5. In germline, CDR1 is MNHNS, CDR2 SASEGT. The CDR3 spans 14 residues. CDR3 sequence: CASIRDRGNSPLHF. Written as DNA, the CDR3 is TGTGCCAGCATTCGAGACAGGGGGAATTCACCCCTCCACTTT.

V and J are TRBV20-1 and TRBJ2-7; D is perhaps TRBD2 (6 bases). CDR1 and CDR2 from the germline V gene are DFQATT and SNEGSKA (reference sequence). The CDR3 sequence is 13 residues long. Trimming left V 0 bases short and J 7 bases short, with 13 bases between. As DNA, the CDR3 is TGCAGTGCTAGAGATTCGGTTGCGGGGGAGCAGTACTTC. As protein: CSARDSVAGEQYF.

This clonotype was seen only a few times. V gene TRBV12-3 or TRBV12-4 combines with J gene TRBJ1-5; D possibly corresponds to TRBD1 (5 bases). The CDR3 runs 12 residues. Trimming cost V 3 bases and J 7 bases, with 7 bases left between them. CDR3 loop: CASSFYRQPQHF. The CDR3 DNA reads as TGTGCCAGCAGTTTCTACAGGCAGCCCCAGCATTTT.

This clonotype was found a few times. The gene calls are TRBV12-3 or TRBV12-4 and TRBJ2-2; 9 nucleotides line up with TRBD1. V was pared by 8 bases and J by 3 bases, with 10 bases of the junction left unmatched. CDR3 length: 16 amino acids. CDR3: CASRASGTGYTGELFF. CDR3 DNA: TGTGCCAGCCGCGCATCCGGGACAGGGTACACCGGGGAGCTGTTTTTT.

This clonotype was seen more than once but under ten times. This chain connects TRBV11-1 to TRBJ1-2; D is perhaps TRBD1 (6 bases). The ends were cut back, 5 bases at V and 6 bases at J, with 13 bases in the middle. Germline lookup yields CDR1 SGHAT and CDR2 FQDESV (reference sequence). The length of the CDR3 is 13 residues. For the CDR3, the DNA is TGTGCCAGCAGCCCGGGACACCGCAATGGCTACACCTTC. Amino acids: CASSPGHRNGYTF. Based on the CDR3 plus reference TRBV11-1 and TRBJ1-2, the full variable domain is EAEVAQSPRYKITEKSQAVAFWCDPISGHATLYWYRQILGQGPELLVQFQDESVVDDSQLPKDRFSAERLKGVDSTLKIQPAELGDSAMYLCASSPGHRNGYTFGSGTRLTVV.

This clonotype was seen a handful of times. This CDR3 is CSVNRGPYEQYF. DNA for the CDR3: TGCAGCGTCAACAGGGGACCTTACGAGCAGTACTTC. The J gene is TRBJ2-7, the V gene TRBV29-1; 7 nucleotides align to TRBD1. The CDR3 runs to 12 residues. The trim removed 6 bases at V and 4 bases at J, leaving 6 bases unmatched. Germline-derived CDR1 and CDR2 are SQVTM and ANQGSEA.

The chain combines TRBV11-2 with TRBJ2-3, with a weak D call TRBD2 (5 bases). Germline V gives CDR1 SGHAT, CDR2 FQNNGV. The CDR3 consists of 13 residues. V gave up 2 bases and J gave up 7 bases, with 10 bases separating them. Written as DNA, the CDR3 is TGTGCCAGCAGCTTACCTAGCACTAATACGCAGTATTTT. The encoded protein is CASSLPSTNTQYF.

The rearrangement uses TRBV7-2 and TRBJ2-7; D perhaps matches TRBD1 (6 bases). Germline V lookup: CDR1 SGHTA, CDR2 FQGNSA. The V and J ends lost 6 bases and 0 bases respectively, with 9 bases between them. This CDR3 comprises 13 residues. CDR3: CASSHRVSYEQYF. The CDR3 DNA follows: TGTGCCAGCAGTCACAGGGTCTCCTACGAGCAGTACTTC.

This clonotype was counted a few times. CDR3 protein: CASSHRTGTSVNEQFF. Written as DNA, the CDR3 is TGTGCCAGCAGCCATAGAACAGGGACTAGCGTCAATGAGCAGTTCTTC. This chain joins TRBV3-1 and TRBJ2-1, with 10 bases identical to TRBD2. Germline CDR1 is LGHDT and CDR2 is YNNKEL (reference sequence). V dropped 3 bases and J dropped 6; count of bases not matched to a gene: 8. The length of the CDR3 is 16 residues.

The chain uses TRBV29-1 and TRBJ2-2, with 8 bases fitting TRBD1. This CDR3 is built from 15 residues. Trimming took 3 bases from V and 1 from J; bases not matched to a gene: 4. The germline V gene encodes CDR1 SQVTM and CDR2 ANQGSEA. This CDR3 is CSVDGGTGNTGELFF. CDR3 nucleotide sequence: TGCAGCGTTGATGGCGGGACAGGGAACACCGGGGAGCTGTTTTTT.

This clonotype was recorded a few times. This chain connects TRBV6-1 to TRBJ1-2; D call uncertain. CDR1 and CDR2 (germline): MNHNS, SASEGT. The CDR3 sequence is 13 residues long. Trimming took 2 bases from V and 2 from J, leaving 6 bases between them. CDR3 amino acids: CASSEPINYGYTF. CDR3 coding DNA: TGTGCCAGCAGTGAACCCATAAACTATGGCTACACCTTC.

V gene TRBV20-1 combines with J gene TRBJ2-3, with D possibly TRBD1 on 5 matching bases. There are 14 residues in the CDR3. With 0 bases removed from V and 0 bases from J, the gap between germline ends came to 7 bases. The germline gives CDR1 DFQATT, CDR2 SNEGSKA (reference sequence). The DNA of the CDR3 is TGCAGTGCTAGAGATTCAGGGAGCACAGATACGCAGTATTTT. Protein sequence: CSARDSGSTDTQYF.

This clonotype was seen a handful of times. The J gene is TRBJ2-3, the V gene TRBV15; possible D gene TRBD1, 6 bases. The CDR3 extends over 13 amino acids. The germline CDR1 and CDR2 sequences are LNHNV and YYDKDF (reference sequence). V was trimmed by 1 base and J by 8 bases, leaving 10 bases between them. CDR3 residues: CATSRAQGFTQYF. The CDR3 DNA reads TGTGCCACCAGCAGAGCGCAGGGGTTTACGCAGTATTTT.

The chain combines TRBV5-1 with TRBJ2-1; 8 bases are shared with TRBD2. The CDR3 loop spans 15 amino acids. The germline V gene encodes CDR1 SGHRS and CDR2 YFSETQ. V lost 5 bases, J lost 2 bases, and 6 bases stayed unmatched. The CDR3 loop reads CASRSRGGPYNEQFF. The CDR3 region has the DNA TGCGCCAGCAGGAGCCGGGGGGGCCCCTACAATGAGCAGTTCTTC.

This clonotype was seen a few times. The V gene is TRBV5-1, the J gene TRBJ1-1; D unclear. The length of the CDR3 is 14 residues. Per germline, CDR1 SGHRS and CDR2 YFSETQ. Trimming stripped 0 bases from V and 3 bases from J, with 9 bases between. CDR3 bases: TGCGCCAGCAGCTTGGCAGCAGACTACACTGAAGCTTTCTTT. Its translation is CASSLAADYTEAFF.

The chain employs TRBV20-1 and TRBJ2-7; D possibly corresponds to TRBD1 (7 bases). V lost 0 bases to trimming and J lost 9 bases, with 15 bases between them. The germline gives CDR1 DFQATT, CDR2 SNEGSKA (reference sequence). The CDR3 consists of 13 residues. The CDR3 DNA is TGCAGTGCTAGAGAACAGGGGACTGCTAGGCAGTACTTC. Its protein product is CSAREQGTARQYF.

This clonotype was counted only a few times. CDR3 nucleotides: TGCAGTGCTAGAGGCCGTCGGGGGACTGAAGCTTTCTTT. Amino acid sequence: CSARGRRGTEAFF. J is TRBJ1-1 and V is TRBV20-1; perhaps TRBD1 as D (5 bases). V dropped 1 base and J dropped 5 bases, with 11 bases sitting between them. Germline V gives CDR1 DFQATT, CDR2 SNEGSKA (reference sequence). The CDR3 is 13 amino acids.

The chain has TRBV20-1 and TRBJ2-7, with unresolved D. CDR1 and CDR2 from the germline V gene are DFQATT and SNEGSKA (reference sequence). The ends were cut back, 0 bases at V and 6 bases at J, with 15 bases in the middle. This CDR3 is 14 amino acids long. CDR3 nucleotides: TGCAGTGCTAGAGACCCTGCCTTGGCCCTCGAGCAGTACTTC. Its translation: CSARDPALALEQYF.

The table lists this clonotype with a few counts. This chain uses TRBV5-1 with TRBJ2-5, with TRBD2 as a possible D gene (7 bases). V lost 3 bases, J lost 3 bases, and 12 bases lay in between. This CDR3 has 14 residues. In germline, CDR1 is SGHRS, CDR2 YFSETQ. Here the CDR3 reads CASSWGGGEETQYF. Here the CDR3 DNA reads TGCGCCAGCAGCTGGGGGGGGGGCGAAGAGACCCAGTACTTC. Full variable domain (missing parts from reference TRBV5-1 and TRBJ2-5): KAGVTQTPRYLIKTRGQQVTLSCSPISGHRSVSWYQQTPGQGLQFLFEYFSETQRNKGNFPGRFSGRQFSNSRSEMNVSTLELGDSALYLCASSWGGGEETQYFGPGTRLLVL.